The 5 T cell receptor beta chains reported below all come from one sample, sequenced in a study of shared clonotypes between healthy human individuals (dated by TCRdb to the early 2020s). Library preparation employed the immunoSEQ multiplex PCR assay. In TCRdb, the immuneACCESS table is reduced to in-frame sequences with V and J assigned. These tables do not hold every clone; where another copy was compared, an unresolved V gene accounts for under half, and the others remain unexplained. For this sample there are 2 million to 2.5 million clones; approximately 96% appear just once. Approximately 0.13% of the sample is in the top ten clones. The sample was naive CD4+ T cells sorted from blood. The cell subset or site label for this specimen denotes: CD45RA+ positively selected. The receptors originated from a man aged 18-30 years in good health.

Note on this clone: The identical CDR3 is also encoded by other nucleotide sequences in the sample. The chain couples TRBV2 to TRBJ2-7; D gene unclear. The germline V and J ends were trimmed by 2 bases and 4 bases, with 3 bases remaining between them. The CDR3 extends over 11 amino acids. Germline V lookup: CDR1 SNHLY, CDR2 FYNNEI. The CDR3 region is CASSEIYEQYF. Written as DNA, the CDR3 is TGTGCCAGCAGTGAAATTTACGAGCAGTACTTC.

To note about this clone: This specimen includes other DNA sequences encoding the same CDR3. V gene TRBV9 combines with J gene TRBJ2-1, with D possibly TRBD2 on 5 matching bases. Trimming left V 4 bases short and J 1 base short, with 12 bases between. Per germline, CDR1 SGDLS and CDR2 YYNGEE. This CDR3 spans 15 amino acids. The CDR3 bases are TGTGCCAGCAGCCCCACTGGCGGGTCCTACAATGAGCAGTTCTTC. As protein: CASSPTGGSYNEQFF.

This clone was recorded once. The chain recombines TRBV19 with TRBJ1-6; 11 bases agree with TRBD1. This CDR3 comprises 18 residues. Per germline, CDR1 LNHDA and CDR2 SQIVND (reference sequence). V shed 6 bases and J 0 bases; nucleotides not matched to a gene: 7. This chain's CDR3 is CASSPQGTGGSYNSPLHF. CDR3 nucleotide sequence: TGTGCCAGTAGCCCGCAGGGGACAGGGGGCTCCTATAATTCACCCCTCCACTTT.

This chain links TRBV5-8 with TRBJ1-4; D might be TRBD1 (5 bases). CDR3 length: 16 residues. Looked up from germline, CDR1 is SGHTS and CDR2 is YDEGEE. V lost 0 bases to trimming and J lost 0 bases, with 9 bases between them. CDR3 amino acids: CASSLDTQATNEKLFF. CDR3 sequence (DNA): TGTGCCAGCAGCTTGGACACACAGGCAACTAATGAAAAACTGTTTTTT.

The chain combines TRBV7-9 with TRBJ2-3; TRBD1 might be the D (5 bases). The V and J ends lost 5 bases and 7 bases respectively, with 19 bases between them. Germline CDR1 is SEHNR and CDR2 is FQNEAQ (reference sequence). The CDR3 covers 15 residues. The CDR3 nucleotides are TGTGCCAGCAGCCCGAAACAGGACCCGAAAAATACGCAGTATTTT. Its translation: CASSPKQDPKNTQYF.